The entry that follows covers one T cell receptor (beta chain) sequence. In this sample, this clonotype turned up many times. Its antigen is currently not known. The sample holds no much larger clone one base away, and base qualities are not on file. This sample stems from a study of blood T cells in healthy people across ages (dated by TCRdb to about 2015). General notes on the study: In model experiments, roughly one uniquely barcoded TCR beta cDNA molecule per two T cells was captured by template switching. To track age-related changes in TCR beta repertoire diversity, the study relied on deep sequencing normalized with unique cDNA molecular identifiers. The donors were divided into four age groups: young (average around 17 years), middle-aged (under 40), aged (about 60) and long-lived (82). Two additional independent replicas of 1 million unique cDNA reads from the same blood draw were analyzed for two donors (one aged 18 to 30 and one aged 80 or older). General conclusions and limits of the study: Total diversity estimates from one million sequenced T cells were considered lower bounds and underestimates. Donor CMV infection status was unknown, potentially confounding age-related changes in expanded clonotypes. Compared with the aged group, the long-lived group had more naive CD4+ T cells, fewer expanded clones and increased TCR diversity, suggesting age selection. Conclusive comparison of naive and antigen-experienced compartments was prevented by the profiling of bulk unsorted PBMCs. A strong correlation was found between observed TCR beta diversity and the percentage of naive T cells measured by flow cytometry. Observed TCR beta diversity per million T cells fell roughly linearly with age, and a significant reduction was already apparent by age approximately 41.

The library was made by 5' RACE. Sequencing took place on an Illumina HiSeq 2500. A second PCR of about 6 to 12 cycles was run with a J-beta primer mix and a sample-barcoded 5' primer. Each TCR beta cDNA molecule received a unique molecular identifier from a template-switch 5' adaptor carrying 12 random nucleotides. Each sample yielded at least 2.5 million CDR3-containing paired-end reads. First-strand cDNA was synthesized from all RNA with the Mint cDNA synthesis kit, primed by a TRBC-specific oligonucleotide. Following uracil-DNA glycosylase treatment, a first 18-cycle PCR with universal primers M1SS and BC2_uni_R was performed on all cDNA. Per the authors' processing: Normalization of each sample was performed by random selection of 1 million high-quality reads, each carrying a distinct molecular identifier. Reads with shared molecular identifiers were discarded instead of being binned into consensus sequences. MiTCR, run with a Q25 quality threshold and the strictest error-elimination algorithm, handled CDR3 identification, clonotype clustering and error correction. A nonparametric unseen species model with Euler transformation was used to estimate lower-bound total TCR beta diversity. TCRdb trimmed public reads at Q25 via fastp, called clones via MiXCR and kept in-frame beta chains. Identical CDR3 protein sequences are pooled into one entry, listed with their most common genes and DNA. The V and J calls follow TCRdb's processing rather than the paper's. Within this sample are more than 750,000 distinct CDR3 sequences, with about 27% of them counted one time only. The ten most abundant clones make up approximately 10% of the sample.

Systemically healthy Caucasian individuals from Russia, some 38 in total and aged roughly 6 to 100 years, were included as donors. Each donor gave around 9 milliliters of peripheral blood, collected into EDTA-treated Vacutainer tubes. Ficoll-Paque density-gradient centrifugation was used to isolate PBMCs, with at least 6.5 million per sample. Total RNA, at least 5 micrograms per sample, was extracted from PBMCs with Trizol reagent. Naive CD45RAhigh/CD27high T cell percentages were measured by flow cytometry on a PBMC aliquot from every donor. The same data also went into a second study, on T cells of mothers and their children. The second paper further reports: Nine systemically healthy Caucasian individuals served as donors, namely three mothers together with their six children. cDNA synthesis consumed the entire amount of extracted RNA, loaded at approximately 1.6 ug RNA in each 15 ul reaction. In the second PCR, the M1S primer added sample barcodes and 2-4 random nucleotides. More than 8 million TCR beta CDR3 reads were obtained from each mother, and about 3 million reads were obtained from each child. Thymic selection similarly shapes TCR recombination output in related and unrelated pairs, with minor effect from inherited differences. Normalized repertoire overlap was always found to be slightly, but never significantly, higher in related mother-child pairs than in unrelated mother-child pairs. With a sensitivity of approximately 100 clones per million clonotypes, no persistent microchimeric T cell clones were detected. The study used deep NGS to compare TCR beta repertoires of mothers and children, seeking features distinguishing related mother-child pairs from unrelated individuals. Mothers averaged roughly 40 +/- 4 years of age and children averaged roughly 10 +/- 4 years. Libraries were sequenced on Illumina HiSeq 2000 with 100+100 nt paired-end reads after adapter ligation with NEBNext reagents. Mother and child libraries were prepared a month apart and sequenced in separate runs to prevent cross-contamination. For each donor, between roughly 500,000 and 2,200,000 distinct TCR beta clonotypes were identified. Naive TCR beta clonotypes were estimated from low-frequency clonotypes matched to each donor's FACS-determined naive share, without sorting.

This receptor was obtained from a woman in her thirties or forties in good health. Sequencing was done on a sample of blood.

The nucleotide sequence is TGCAGTGCTACCCAGGGGAATTTGCGGGGCTACACCTTC. This translates into CSATQGNLRGYTF. The chain is encoded by TRBV20-1 joined to TRBJ1-2; the D region possibly corresponds to TRBD1 (6 bases align). V loses 4 bases, J loses 8 bases, and the germline ends lie 17 bases apart. From the germline V gene (reference sequence), CDR1 is DFQATT and CDR2 is SNEGSKA. There are 13 amino acids in the CDR3, from cysteine to phenylalanine inclusive. Solely the CDR3 DNA is kept, with 39 bases framed from the first base.